This is a list of T cell receptor beta chains from one sample in a study of T cells expressing NK-cell markers. Using the 5' RACE reads, TCRdb records one entry per CDR3 protein without DNA. Listed are about 460,000 distinct CDR3 sequences; almost 1.5% falls within the top ten. The material sequenced was blood T cells: a sorted CD56 or NKG2C T cell subset, CD4+ or CD8+ T cells, or bulk PBMC T cells (not recorded which). The receptors were gathered from a woman in her 50s in good health. Each CDR3 is given with its conserved first and last residue.

>TRBV6-6|TRBJ2-6
CASSYADSRSGANVLTF
>TRBV5-1|TRBJ2-2
CASSFSVSGTGELFF
>TRBV5-1|TRBJ2-3
CASTIYSGTDTQYF
>TRBV12-3/TRBV12-4|TRBJ2-1
CASSLTGTLNEQFF
>TRBV24-1|TRBJ2-7
CATKVLYLPFREQYF
>TRBV12-3/TRBV12-4|TRBJ1-2
CASSFGTDGVNYGYTF
>TRBV6-2/TRBV6-3|TRBJ2-2
CASSYGGLPTGELFF
>TRBV7-9|TRBJ2-3
CASSLRASASTDTQYF
>TRBV20-1|TRBJ1-1
CSAPDPGQGLTEAFF
>TRBV12-3/TRBV12-4|TRBJ1-5
CASSFTGNQPQHF
>TRBV10-3|TRBJ2-3
CAIRTTTTDTQYF
>TRBV20-1|TRBJ2-5
CSAAAPWDQETQYF
>TRBV7-9|TRBJ2-1
CASSLSTGAPFF
>TRBV5-5|TRBJ2-5
CASSLDQTQYF
>TRBV10-3|TRBJ1-2
CAISSRGVNYGYTF
>TRBV12-3/TRBV12-4|TRBJ2-2
CASSFFGGRALNGVGELFF
>TRBV6-1|TRBJ2-2
CASRPGQVNTGELFF
>TRBV4-1|TRBJ1-5
CASSPQGLGQPQHF
>TRBV6-1|TRBJ2-5
CASSGDWSSGEETQYF
>TRBV9|TRBJ2-7
CASSVATGQSYEQYF
>TRBV29-1|TRBJ2-3
CSVDWYRGDTQYF
>TRBV27|TRBJ1-5
CASSSRLGQALGPQHF
>TRBV5-1|TRBJ1-1
CASSAEGTGETEAFF
>TRBV11-2|TRBJ2-2
CASSFSSGTRTTGELFF
>TRBV7-8|TRBJ2-1
CASSPQLAGEVYEQFF
>TRBV5-5|TRBJ1-1
CASSLETGRAFF